Below are 17 T cell receptor beta chains sequenced from a single sample in a study of blood T cell repertoires in COVID-19. The repertoire was sequenced with immunoSEQ multiplex PCR; TCRdb's copy has only in-frame clones and lacks some. Here the sample spans approximately 210,000 clones, around four fifths being singletons. The sequenced sample consisted of peripheral blood. These receptors were taken from a woman older than 75 with COVID-19, enrolled during active disease.

The chain recombines TRBV18 with TRBJ2-1; D possibly corresponds to TRBD1 (6 bases). Between the trimmed V and J ends, which lost 4 bases and 6 bases, there was a span of 13 bases. Germline CDR1 and CDR2: KGHSH and LQKENI. CDR3 size: 14 residues. The CDR3 spells CASSRTGNTNEQFF. CDR3 DNA: TGTGCCAGCTCACGCACAGGGAATACCAATGAGCAGTTCTTC.

The chain carries TRBV5-4 and TRBJ1-1; D is perhaps TRBD1 (5 bases). The CDR3 consists of 15 residues. The V and J ends lost 4 bases and 6 bases respectively, with 19 bases between them. CDR1 and CDR2 from the germline V gene are SGHNT and YYREEE (reference sequence). The CDR3 DNA reads as TGTGCCAGCAGCCTAGGACGGGAGGGGCTCGCTGAAGCTTTCTTT. It specifies CASSLGREGLAEAFF.

This chain uses TRBV18 with TRBJ1-3, with unresolved D. Trimming removed 3 bases from V and 0 bases from J, with 9 bases in between. This CDR3 spans 15 amino acids. CDR1 KGHSH and CDR2 LQKENI come from the germline V gene. The CDR3 region is CASSPQDSSGNTIYF. The CDR3 region has the DNA TGTGCCAGCTCACCCCAGGATTCCTCTGGAAACACCATATATTTT.

The chain uses TRBV21-1 and TRBJ2-7; TRBD1, the table's D call, lacks a check against the DNA. TRBV21-1 is given as a pseudogene. The CDR3 is 13 amino acids. Written as DNA, the CDR3 is TGTGCCAGCAGAGAAACAGGGTTGGGCGAGCAGTACGTC. Protein product: CASRETGLGEQYV.

Concerning this clone: One end of the junction is discordant with germline, which a read error may explain. This chain uses TRBV5-4 with TRBJ2-1, with TRBD1 as a possible D gene (5 bases). CDR1 and CDR2 (germline): SGHNT, YYREEE (reference sequence). CDR3 length equals 17 residues. CDR3 sequence reads: CASSLEGLSYSNNEQFF. CDR3 bases: TGTGCCAGCAGCTTGGAGGGGTTATCCTACTCCAACAATGAGCAGTTCTTC.

The gene calls are TRBV7-2 and TRBJ1-2; weak D call: TRBD1 (6 bases). The CDR3 has 13 residues. The germline V and J ends were trimmed by 6 bases and 1 base, with 9 bases remaining between them. Germline assignment: CDR1 SGHTA and CDR2 FQGNSA. The CDR3 bases are TGTGCCAGCAGGCCACAGGGTAACTATGGCTACACCTTC. Its translation is CASRPQGNYGYTF.

This chain joins TRBV19 and TRBJ2-2, with 8 nucleotides matching TRBD2. Germline V gene data show CDR1 as LNHDA and CDR2 as SQIVND (reference sequence). Germline trimming cut 5 bases from V and 4 bases from J; bases unmatched to any gene: 6. The CDR3 spans 15 residues. As DNA, the CDR3 is TGTGCCAGTAGTCGGGGAGCGGGGGTCACCGGGGAGCTGTTTTTT. Encoded protein: CASSRGAGVTGELFF.

V gene TRBV29-1 combines with J gene TRBJ1-2, with D perhaps matching TRBD1 (5 bases). The V gene lost 8 bases and the J gene lost 8 bases, with 15 bases spanning the gap. The CDR3 sequence is 11 residues long. CDR1 and CDR2 from the germline V gene are SQVTM and ANQGSEA. The CDR3 DNA sequence: TGCAGCTGCTGGGGGGGGTACGGCTACACCTTC. It encodes CSCWGGYGYTF.

The V and J genes are TRBV6-4 and TRBJ1-1; a weak D match, TRBD1 (5 bases). Trimming took off 2 bases at V and 5 bases at J, with 9 bases between the two ends. This CDR3 is 13 amino acids long. CDR1 MRHNA and CDR2 SNTAGT come from the germline V gene. The CDR3 protein is CASSDQGGTEAFF. The DNA of the CDR3 is TGTGCCAGCAGTGACCAGGGAGGTACTGAAGCTTTCTTT.

The chain combines TRBV30 with TRBJ1-1; 7 bases are a match to TRBD1. The V gene end was trimmed by 6 bases and the J gene end by 2 bases; junction bases not matched to a gene: 9. The CDR3 loop spans 14 amino acids. Germline CDR1 is GTSNPN and CDR2 is SVGIG (reference sequence). The CDR3 nucleotides read TGTGCCTGCGAACCGGGACAGAGAAACACTGAAGCTTTCTTT. Protein sequence: CACEPGQRNTEAFF.

This clone was counted ten times or more. The J gene is TRBJ1-6, the V gene TRBV28, with D perhaps TRBD1 (5 bases). V lost 3 bases, J lost 6 bases, and 9 bases lay in between. From germline, CDR1 is MDHEN and CDR2 SYDVKM. The CDR3 sequence is 14 residues long. For the CDR3, the DNA is TGTGCCAGCAGTTTCAGGAGGGGTAATTCACCCCTCCACTTT. It codes for CASSFRRGNSPLHF.

This sequence joins TRBV18 and TRBJ2-5; 8 nucleotides agree with TRBD1. Trimming cost V 0 bases and J 5 bases; bases outside gene matches: 8. CDR1 is KGHSH, CDR2 LQKENI, per germline. The CDR3 is made up of 16 amino acids. The CDR3 DNA follows: TGTGCCAGCTCACCACCGTCAGGGGGCTTTGGGGAGACCCAGTACTTC. Amino acid sequence: CASSPPSGGFGETQYF.

The chain joins TRBV10-3 to TRBJ2-7, with TRBD2 matching over 8 bases. The J segment lost 1 base and the V segment lost 5 bases, leaving 7 bases of the junction unmatched. From germline, CDR1 is ENHRY and CDR2 SYGVKD. CDR3 length: 15 amino acids. The CDR3 reads CAISRGAGGSYEQYF. DNA for the CDR3: TGTGCCATCAGTCGAGGCGCGGGGGGATCCTACGAGCAGTACTTC.

The chain joins TRBV19 to TRBJ2-5, with D unclear. The CDR3 covers 13 residues. Trimming left V 4 bases short and J 5 bases short, with 11 bases between. CDR1 is LNHDA, CDR2 SQIVND, per germline (reference sequence). CDR3 residues: CASSSGMRETQYF. CDR3 nucleotide sequence: TGTGCCAGTAGTAGCGGTATGAGGGAGACCCAGTACTTC.

The chain employs TRBV2 and TRBJ2-1; 8 bases are a match to TRBD1. Germline loops: CDR1 SNHLY, CDR2 FYNNEI. CDR3 length equals 15 residues. The V gene end was trimmed by 7 bases and the J gene end by 5 bases; junction bases not matched to a gene: 10. CDR3 bases: TGTGCCAGCAAGAAAAAGGGACAGGCTAACAATGAGCAGTTCTTC. Amino acid sequence: CASKKKGQANNEQFF.

This sequence joins TRBV3-1 (or the pseudogene TRBV3-2) and TRBJ1-2; 8 bases are a match to TRBD1. The CDR3 consists of 15 residues. J was trimmed by 4 bases and V by 1 base; bases with no gene match: 5. Germline V gene data show CDR1 as LGHDT and CDR2 as YNNKEL (reference sequence). CDR3 nucleotides: TGTGCCAGCAGCCAAGTCAGGACAGGGCCCTATGGCTACACCTTC. This gives the protein CASSQVRTGPYGYTF.

V and J are TRBV4-2 and TRBJ2-5, with TRBD1 identical over 9 bases. V lost 4 bases to trimming and J lost 4 bases; unmatched junction nucleotides: 7. CDR1 and CDR2 (germline): LGHNA, YNFKEQ. CDR3 length equals 15 residues. The CDR3 protein is CASSLNAGQGETQYF. DNA of the CDR3: TGTGCCAGCAGCCTCAATGCGGGACAGGGAGAGACCCAGTACTTC.